The table lists the clone carrying this T cell receptor (beta chain) with many counts. Its matching antigen is unknown. The CDR3 has 13 amino acids. Trimming at V came to 5 bases and at J to 5 bases, leaving 4 bases not matched to a gene. CDR1 is LGHNA, CDR2 YSLEER, per germline. This record comes from a study of response to subunit inactivated influenza vaccine. One entry per CDR3 protein, called by TCRdb with MiXCR from the RT-PCR reads. The repertoire holds about 530,000 distinct CDR3 sequences, with approximately 10% as singletons. Study-wide results and caveats: Researchers suggested that each seasonal influenza vaccination recruits few new T cells.

The specimen was PBMCs from blood, collected on the day of vaccination. This chain uses TRBV4-3 with TRBJ2-5; 8 nucleotides match TRBD2. The sequence came from a man aged 50 to 60 who received an inactivated influenza vaccine. In DNA form, the CDR3 reads TGCGCCAGCAGCGTCCTAGCGGGCGAGACCCAGTACTTC. This sequence encodes CASSVLAGETQYF.